The 29 T cell receptor beta chains below come from one sample, sequenced in a study of blood T cell repertoires in COVID-19. Clones were sequenced by immunoSEQ multiplex PCR, and TCRdb holds only the in-frame ones, with some missing. The profile shows more than 100,000 clones, around 84% of them singletons. Material for sequencing was peripheral blood. Receptors originate from a human donor in a cohort sampled during active COVID-19.

The J gene is TRBJ1-6, the V gene TRBV4-3; the match to TRBD1 covers 9 bases. The ends lost 5 bases at V and 9 bases at J; junction bases unmatched: 2. Germline assignment: CDR1 LGHNA and CDR2 YSLEER. This CDR3 is 13 amino acids long. CDR3 amino acids: CASSSGQGSPLHF. CDR3 nucleotide sequence: TGCGCCAGCAGCTCGGGACAGGGTTCACCCCTCCACTTT.

The rearrangement links TRBV11-2 to TRBJ2-3; 8 bases line up with TRBD2. V shed 11 bases and J 0 bases; nucleotides not matched to a gene: 16. CDR1 is SGHAT, CDR2 FQNNGV, per germline. The CDR3 loop spans 17 amino acids. Written as DNA, the CDR3 is TGTGCCTCCGCGCGAGCCAAGCGGGGGCCAAGCACAGATACGCAGTATTTT. Its translation is CASARAKRGPSTDTQYF.

The chain carries TRBV9 and TRBJ2-7; 12 positions match TRBD1. V lost 0 bases and J lost 6; bases outside the gene matches: 1. CDR1 and CDR2 from the germline V gene are SGDLS and YYNGEE. The CDR3 has 14 amino acids. As DNA, the CDR3 is TGTGCCAGCAGCGTAGCGGGACAGGGGGCCGAGCAGTACTTC. It codes for CASSVAGQGAEQYF.

J is TRBJ1-1 and V is TRBV5-1; D remains ambiguous. The germline V gene encodes CDR1 SGHRS and CDR2 YFSETQ. CDR3 length: 14 amino acids. The V end was cut by 0 bases, the J end by 0 bases, with 6 bases between. CDR3: CASSLGAMNTEAFF. The DNA for the CDR3 is TGCGCCAGCAGCTTGGGGGCGATGAACACTGAAGCTTTCTTT. The variable domain in full, with the rest retrieved from reference TRBV5-1 and TRBJ1-1, is KAGVTQTPRYLIKTRGQQVTLSCSPISGHRSVSWYQQTPGQGLQFLFEYFSETQRNKGNFPGRFSGRQFSNSRSEMNVSTLELGDSALYLCASSLGAMNTEAFFGQGTRLTVV.

J is TRBJ1-6 and V is TRBV6-5; 9 positions match TRBD1. CDR1 MNHEY and CDR2 SVGAGI come from the germline V gene. CDR3 length: 15 residues. Unmatched junction bases numbered 2, after V lost 7 bases and J lost 1 base. The DNA for the CDR3 is TGTGCCAGCAAGGACAGGGGATCCTATAATTCACCCCTCCACTTT. It is translated as CASKDRGSYNSPLHF.

The rearrangement links TRBV5-6 to TRBJ2-5; 8 bases are a match to TRBD1. Trimming cost V 4 bases and J 5 bases; bases outside gene matches: 19. Looked up from germline, CDR1 is SGHDT and CDR2 is YYEEEE. CDR3 length: 18 residues. CDR3 DNA sequence: TGTGCCAGCAGCGTTAAATTAGGACAGGGTTTCACCGGGGAGACCCAGTACTTC. Its translation is CASSVKLGQGFTGETQYF.

V gene TRBV10-2 combines with J gene TRBJ1-1, with a possible D match to TRBD1 (5 bases). With 0 bases removed from V and 0 bases from J, the gap between germline ends came to 14 bases. The CDR3 consists of 17 residues. Germline lookup yields CDR1 WSHSY and CDR2 SAAADI. The CDR3 spells CASSESGGGQMNTEAFF. The CDR3, as DNA: TGCGCCAGCAGTGAGTCGGGAGGAGGACAAATGAACACTGAAGCTTTCTTT.

This sequence joins TRBV6-2 or TRBV6-3 and TRBJ1-5; 8 positions match TRBD1. The CDR3 totals 15 residues. Trimming removed 4 bases from V and 4 bases from J; junction bases left unmatched: 6. Germline CDR1 MNHEY, CDR2 SVGEGT. The CDR3 loop is CASSWGQAPNQPQHF. The CDR3 region has the DNA TGTGCCAGCAGTTGGGGACAGGCACCAAATCAGCCCCAGCATTTT.

This chain joins TRBV3-1 (or the pseudogene TRBV3-2) and TRBJ2-4; tentative D call: TRBD1 (5 bases). The V end was cut by 5 bases, the J end by 3 bases, with 14 bases between. Germline CDR1 and CDR2: LGHDT and YNNKEL (reference sequence). The CDR3 contains 15 residues. The CDR3 sequence is CASSGLRVGKNIQYF. The CDR3 nucleotides are TGTGCCAGCAGCGGCCTCAGGGTGGGCAAAAACATTCAGTACTTC.

V and J are TRBV6-6 and TRBJ1-5; D is perhaps TRBD1 (5 bases). This CDR3 is built from 14 residues. In germline, CDR1 is MNHNY, CDR2 SVGAGI (reference sequence). With 0 bases removed from V and 7 bases from J, the gap between germline ends came to 10 bases. CDR3 region: CASSYSRGGQPQHF. CDR3 bases: TGTGCCAGCAGTTACTCTCGGGGGGGACAGCCCCAGCATTTT.

The sample holds one count of this clone. V is TRBV19 and J is TRBJ2-7, with TRBD1 matching 8 bases. Per the germline V gene, CDR1 is LNHDA and CDR2 is SQIVND (reference sequence). V lost 3 bases and J lost 4; bases outside the gene matches: 8. The CDR3 runs 15 residues. CDR3: CASSMSQGAWYEQYF. CDR3 nucleotide sequence: TGTGCCAGTAGTATGTCGCAGGGGGCCTGGTACGAGCAGTACTTC.

A single count supports this clone. The V call is TRBV11-2, the J call TRBJ2-3, with 8 bases aligning to TRBD2. This CDR3 is 18 amino acids long. Germline trimming cut 3 bases from V and 2 bases from J; bases unmatched to any gene: 13. The germline CDR1 and CDR2 sequences are SGHAT and FQNNGV. CDR3 bases: TGTGCCAGCAGCTTTCGTCCGCAACGGGGGGGTTTCACAGATACGCAGTATTTT. This sequence encodes CASSFRPQRGGFTDTQYF.

The J gene is TRBJ2-2, the V gene TRBV4-2; the match to TRBD1 covers 12 bases. V lost 3 bases, J lost 4 bases, and 6 bases stayed unmatched. Germline CDR1 and CDR2: LGHNA and YNFKEQ. The CDR3 is 17 amino acids. The CDR3 region has the DNA TGTGCCAGCAGCCAGGCCCGGGGACAGGGGGCCACCGGGGAGCTGTTTTTT. Protein product: CASSQARGQGATGELFF.

The gene calls are TRBV6-1 and TRBJ1-2; D remains unclear. The germline V gene has CDR1 MNHNS and CDR2 SASEGT. The CDR3 runs to 18 residues. V lost 1 base to trimming and J lost 1 base, with 19 bases between them. The CDR3 DNA is TGTGCCAGCAGTGAAGTGCGGGGTCGCCTAACCCATAACTATGGCTACACCTTC. Translation gives CASSEVRGRLTHNYGYTF.

This chain connects TRBV6-5 to TRBJ1-1; tentatively, D is TRBD1 (5 bases). CDR1 and CDR2 from the germline V gene are MNHEY and SVGAGI. Between the trimmed V and J ends, which lost 7 bases and 1 base, there was a span of 10 bases. The CDR3 is 13 residues long. In nucleotides, the CDR3 is TGTGCCAGCACCAAACAGGCGAACACTGAAGCTTTCTTT. This translates into CASTKQANTEAFF.

The chain is built from TRBV27 and TRBJ1-1; 8 nucleotides align to TRBD1. The CDR3 totals 17 residues. V dropped 3 bases and J dropped 3; count of bases not matched to a gene: 12. In germline, CDR1 is MNHEY, CDR2 SMNVEV (reference sequence). CDR3: CASSFRIQGAQDTEAFF. CDR3 in DNA: TGTGCCAGCAGTTTCCGCATCCAGGGGGCGCAGGACACTGAAGCTTTCTTT.

V gene TRBV12-3 or TRBV12-4 combines with J gene TRBJ1-2, with no clear D. The CDR3 is made up of 12 amino acids. V shed 3 bases and J shed 8 bases, with 10 bases lying between them. The CDR3 DNA reads as TGTGCCAGCAGTTTGGGGTGGGAGGGCTACACCTTC. Translated, it gives CASSLGWEGYTF.

The chain carries TRBV4-1 and TRBJ2-5; TRBD2 matches 7 bases. The CDR3 has 14 amino acids. Germline loops: CDR1 MGHRA, CDR2 YSYEKL. V was clipped by 2 bases and J by 5 bases; unmatched bases: 5. The CDR3 bases are TGCGCCAGCAGCCAATGGGAGGGAGGGGAGACCCAGTACTTC. It translates to CASSQWEGGETQYF.

This chain joins TRBV2 and TRBJ1-1; D is perhaps TRBD1 (5 bases). The CDR3 sequence is 16 residues long. Per germline, CDR1 SNHLY and CDR2 FYNNEI. Trimming stripped 5 bases from V and 0 bases from J, with 16 bases between. CDR3 DNA sequence: TGTGCCAGCAGTCCCCGGGACTCCACTTTGAACACTGAAGCTTTCTTT. It is translated as CASSPRDSTLNTEAFF.

The genes are TRBV30 and TRBJ1-2, with no clear D. Deletions cut 0 bases from V and 8 bases from J, with 4 bases between. Germline loops: CDR1 GTSNPN, CDR2 SVGIG (reference sequence). The CDR3 contains 10 residues. CDR3 in DNA: TGTGCCTGGAGTGTCCTCGGCTACACCTTC. This translates into CAWSVLGYTF.

This chain uses TRBV2 with TRBJ2-7; no firm D call. This CDR3 comprises 14 residues. From germline, CDR1 is SNHLY and CDR2 FYNNEI. V was cut by 1 base and J by 0 bases, with 7 bases left in between. CDR3 nucleotide sequence: TGTGCCAGCAGTGAAGGCGTGAACTCCTACGAGCAGTACTTC. Its protein product is CASSEGVNSYEQYF.

There are a few counts of this clone. V gene TRBV5-1 combines with J gene TRBJ2-2; TRBD2 matches 8 bases. The CDR3 has 17 residues. CDR1 is SGHRS, CDR2 YFSETQ, per germline. Unmatched junction bases numbered 6, after V lost 2 bases and J lost 0 bases. The CDR3 DNA sequence: TGCGCCAGCAGCTTTCCGCGGGGGGCCCCGAACACCGGGGAGCTGTTTTTT. It translates to CASSFPRGAPNTGELFF.

The chain recombines TRBV7-3 with TRBJ1-6, with TRBD1 identical over 10 bases. Germline V lookup: CDR1 SGHTA, CDR2 FQGTGA. The CDR3 is made up of 14 amino acids. Trimming took 3 bases from V and 11 from J; bases not matched to a gene: 4. Written as DNA, the CDR3 is TGTGCCAGCAGCTTCTCCGGGACAGGGGCACCCCTCCACTTT. Translating it yields CASSFSGTGAPLHF.

This chain links TRBV19 with TRBJ1-5; 8 bases agree with TRBD1. The junction had 14 bases not matched to a gene; V was cut back by 6 bases and J by 1 base. The CDR3 totals 18 residues. Germline values: CDR1 LNHDA, CDR2 SQIVND (reference sequence). Written as DNA, the CDR3 is TGTGCCAGTAGCGAACCTCCTCGGACAGGGTGGAGCAATCAGCCCCAGCATTTT. Translation gives CASSEPPRTGWSNQPQHF.

The chain recombines TRBV7-3 with TRBJ2-7; D unresolved. This CDR3 is built from 13 residues. V was trimmed by 1 base and J by 6 bases, leaving 10 bases between them. The germline CDR1 and CDR2 sequences are SGHTA and FQGTGA. CDR3 protein: CASSLIPNGEQYF. The CDR3 DNA is TGTGCCAGCAGCTTAATTCCAAACGGCGAGCAGTACTTC.

Only one count was recorded for this clone. The genes are TRBV19 and TRBJ1-1, with 8 bases lining up with TRBD1. Germline V CDR1 and CDR2: LNHDA, SQIVND (reference sequence). V was clipped by 4 bases and J by 4 bases; unmatched bases: 2. The CDR3 contains 13 residues. CDR3 DNA: TGTGCCAGTAGTACGGACAGGGTCACTGAAGCTTTCTTT. This translates into CASSTDRVTEAFF.

The J gene is TRBJ1-6, the V gene TRBV5-1; D gene unclear. The germline CDR1 and CDR2 sequences are SGHRS and YFSETQ. With 0 bases removed from V and 4 bases from J, the gap between germline ends came to 8 bases. The CDR3 sequence is 15 residues long. The CDR3 here is CASSLDLLYNSPLHF. In nucleotides, the CDR3 is TGCGCCAGCAGCTTGGACTTACTGTATAATTCACCCCTCCACTTT.

CDR3 in amino acids: CASSPLSLGGGQETQYF. In nucleotides, the CDR3 is TGTGCCAGCTCACCACTATCCCTCGGGGGGGGACAAGAGACCCAGTACTTC. V is TRBV18 and J is TRBJ2-5; 8 bases align to TRBD2. Germline values: CDR1 KGHSH, CDR2 LQKENI. The CDR3 sequence is 17 residues long. V trimming: 1 base; J trimming: 2 bases; junction bases outside the gene matches: 9. Filled out from reference TRBV18 and TRBJ2-5, the complete variable domain reads NAGVMQNPRHLVRRRGQEARLRCSPMKGHSHVYWYRQLPEEGLKFMVYLQKENIIDESGMPKERFSAEFPKEGPSILRIQQVVRGDSAAYFCASSPLSLGGGQETQYFGPGTRLLVL.

This rearrangement joins TRBV18 to TRBJ2-2, with 7 nucleotides matching TRBD1. The V gene's germline CDR1 is KGHSH and CDR2 LQKENI. The CDR3 is 16 amino acids. Unmatched junction bases numbered 6, after V lost 1 base and J lost 4 bases. The CDR3 loop is CASSPQGQKTTGELFF. The DNA for the CDR3 is TGTGCCAGCTCACCACAGGGACAGAAGACCACCGGGGAGCTGTTTTTT.